This is a list of T cell receptor beta chains from one sample in a study of shared clonotypes between healthy human individuals. Clones were read by immunoSEQ multiplex PCR, and TCRdb kept only the in-frame ones, dropping some. The sample carries 450,000 to 500,000 clones, approximately 82% recorded once. The sample was PBMCs. The receptors here all came from a woman aged 35 to 49 in good health. Some clones in this sample may be carry-over from other donors' samples. Each CDR3 is given with its conserved first and last residue. Fields, in order: clone size, CDR3 length, J gene, V gene, D gene, CDR3 protein, CDR3 DNA. D genes are given only for firm matches. Where a row states a size, it is once, few, many or the class of an expanded clone; other rows omit it.

size: .
length: 15
J: TRBJ1-6
V: TRBV9
D: .
CDR3: CASSVDAAGLSPLHF
DNA: TGTGCCAGCAGCGTAGACGCCGCGGGCCTTTCACCCCTCCACTTT

size: .
length: 14
J: TRBJ2-7
V: TRBV18
D: .
CDR3: CASSPPTSSYEQYF
DNA: TGTGCCAGCTCACCCCCCACTAGCTCCTACGAGCAGTACTTC

size: .
length: 13
J: TRBJ2-7
V: TRBV5-1
D: .
CDR3: CASRQSGRGKQYF
DNA: TGCGCCAGCAGACAATCAGGACGCGGCAAGCAGTACTTC

size: .
length: 12
J: TRBJ2-2
V: TRBV7-8
D: .
CDR3: CASSSSAGELFF
DNA: TGTGCCAGCAGCTCCTCAGCGGGGGAGCTGTTTTTT

size: .
length: 15
J: TRBJ2-5
V: TRBV28
D: TRBD1
CDR3: CASSLLGQGQETQYF
DNA: TGTGCCAGCAGTTTATTAGGACAGGGCCAAGAGACCCAGTACTTC

size: .
length: 15
J: TRBJ2-7
V: TRBV6-4
D: TRBD2
CDR3: CASSELAGGTGEQYF
DNA: TGTGCCAGCAGTGAACTAGCGGGAGGAACGGGCGAGCAGTACTTC

size: .
length: 14
J: TRBJ2-7
V: TRBV6-5
D: .
CDR3: CASSYSGSHGEQYF
DNA: TGTGCCAGCAGTTACTCGGGGTCCCACGGCGAGCAGTACTTC

size: .
length: 13
J: TRBJ2-7
V: TRBV19
D: .
CDR3: CASSAGSSYEQYF
DNA: TGTGCCAGTAGTGCAGGGAGCTCCTACGAGCAGTACTTC

size: .
length: 14
J: TRBJ2-2
V: TRBV5-5
D: .
CDR3: CASRISTDGGELFF
DNA: TGTGCCAGCCGAATATCGACGGACGGCGGGGAGCTGTTTTTT

size: .
length: 12
J: TRBJ2-7
V: TRBV28
D: TRBD2
CDR3: CASSWKTSDRYF
DNA: TGTGCCAGCAGTTGGAAAACTAGCGACCGGTACTTC

size: .
length: 14
J: TRBJ2-7
V: TRBV5-4
D: TRBD2
CDR3: CASSTGLAGAKQYF
DNA: TGTGCCAGCAGTACAGGACTAGCGGGAGCCAAGCAGTACTTC

size: .
length: 15
J: TRBJ1-2
V: TRBV18
D: .
CDR3: CASSPFGDQNYGYTF
DNA: TGTGCCAGCTCACCTTTCGGGGACCAAAACTATGGCTACACCTTC

size: .
length: 16
J: TRBJ2-5
V: TRBV15
D: TRBD2
CDR3: CATRLGLAGEGETQYF
DNA: TGTGCCACCCGATTGGGACTAGCGGGAGAAGGAGAGACCCAGTACTTC

size: few
length: 15
J: TRBJ2-3
V: TRBV7-8
D: .
CDR3: CASSLGGSRTDTQYF
DNA: TGTGCCAGCAGCTTAGGTGGCAGCCGCACAGATACGCAGTATTTT

size: .
length: 15
J: TRBJ2-3
V: TRBV9
D: .
CDR3: CASSASGTPTDTQYF
DNA: TGTGCCAGCAGCGCTTCCGGGACTCCCACAGATACGCAGTATTTT

size: .
length: 12
J: TRBJ2-7
V: TRBV18
D: .
CDR3: CASSPGPGSQYF
DNA: TGTGCCAGCTCACCCGGCCCGGGCTCGCAGTACTTC

size: .
length: 16
J: TRBJ1-3
V: TRBV30
D: .
CDR3: CAWSSRGLISGNTIYF
DNA: TGTGCCTGGAGTTCACGGGGCCTTATCTCTGGAAACACCATATATTTT

size: few
length: 15
J: TRBJ1-5
V: TRBV28
D: TRBD1
CDR3: CAIWDRGQNGQPQHF
DNA: TGTGCCATCTGGGACAGGGGGCAAAACGGGCAGCCCCAGCATTTT

size: .
length: 17
J: TRBJ1-5
V: TRBV28
D: .
CDR3: CASSFDRRGKGNQPQHF
DNA: TGTGCCAGCAGTTTTGACAGGAGGGGAAAGGGAAATCAGCCCCAGCATTTT

size: .
length: 14
J: TRBJ2-5
V: TRBV4-2
D: .
CDR3: CASSTRLEGVTQYF
DNA: TGTGCCAGCAGCACCAGACTAGAGGGGGTGACCCAGTACTTC

size: .
length: 16
J: TRBJ2-1
V: TRBV5-1
D: TRBD2
CDR3: CASSSPSGRSYNEQFF
DNA: TGCGCCAGCAGCTCGCCTAGCGGGCGCTCCTACAATGAGCAGTTCTTC

size: .
length: 15
J: TRBJ2-2
V: TRBV19
D: .
CDR3: CASSIGDVNTGELFF
DNA: TGTGCCAGTAGTATAGGAGACGTCAACACCGGGGAGCTGTTTTTT

size: .
length: 14
J: TRBJ1-1
V: TRBV5-8
D: .
CDR3: CASSPDGGNTEAFF
DNA: TGTGCCAGCAGCCCGGACGGAGGGAACACTGAAGCTTTCTTT

size: .
length: 14
J: TRBJ1-1
V: TRBV9
D: .
CDR3: CASSATGGNTEAFF
DNA: TGTGCCAGCAGTGCGACGGGGGGGAACACTGAAGCTTTCTTT

size: .
length: 13
J: TRBJ2-3
V: TRBV7-9
D: TRBD1
CDR3: CASGQGYTDTQYF
DNA: TGTGCCAGCGGACAGGGGTACACAGATACGCAGTATTTT

size: .
length: 13
J: TRBJ2-7
V: TRBV13
D: .
CDR3: CASSLNHQEEQYF
DNA: TGTGCCAGCAGCTTAAATCACCAAGAGGAGCAGTACTTC

size: .
length: 14
J: TRBJ2-7
V: TRBV28
D: TRBD2
CDR3: CASSLSVAGQEQYF
DNA: TGTGCCAGCAGTTTATCTGTAGCGGGCCAGGAGCAGTACTTC

size: .
length: 16
J: TRBJ2-1
V: TRBV11-2
D: .
CDR3: CASSSLGFSSYNEQFF
DNA: TGTGCCAGCAGCTCACTAGGTTTCAGCTCCTACAATGAGCAGTTCTTC

size: .
length: 15
J: TRBJ1-5
V: TRBV2
D: .
CDR3: CASSETYNSNQPQHF
DNA: TGTGCCAGCAGTGAGACGTACAATAGCAATCAGCCCCAGCATTTT

size: few
length: 14
J: TRBJ1-5
V: TRBV18
D: .
CDR3: CASSPQGPDQPQHF
DNA: TGTGCCAGCTCACCACAGGGACCGGATCAGCCCCAGCATTTT

size: .
length: 13
J: TRBJ1-1
V: TRBV9
D: .
CDR3: CASSVAANTEAFF
DNA: TGTGCCAGCAGCGTAGCGGCGAACACTGAAGCTTTCTTT